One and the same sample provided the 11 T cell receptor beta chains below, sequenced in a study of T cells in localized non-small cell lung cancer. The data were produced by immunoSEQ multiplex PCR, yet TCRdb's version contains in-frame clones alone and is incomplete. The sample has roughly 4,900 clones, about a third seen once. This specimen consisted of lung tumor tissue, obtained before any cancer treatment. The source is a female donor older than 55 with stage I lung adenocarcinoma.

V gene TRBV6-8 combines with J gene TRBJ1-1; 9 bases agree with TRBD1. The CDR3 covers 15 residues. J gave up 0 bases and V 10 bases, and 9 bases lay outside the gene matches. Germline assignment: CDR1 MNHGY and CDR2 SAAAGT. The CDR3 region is CAITKQGAMNTEAFF. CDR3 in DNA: TGTGCCATCACCAAACAGGGGGCGATGAACACTGAAGCTTTCTTT.

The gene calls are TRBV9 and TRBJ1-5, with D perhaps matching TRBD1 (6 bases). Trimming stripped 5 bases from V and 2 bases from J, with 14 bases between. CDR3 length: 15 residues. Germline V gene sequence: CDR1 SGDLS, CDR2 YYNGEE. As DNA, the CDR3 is TGTGCCAGCAGTCGACAGGCCTGGGGCAATCAGCCCCAGCATTTT. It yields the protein CASSRQAWGNQPQHF.

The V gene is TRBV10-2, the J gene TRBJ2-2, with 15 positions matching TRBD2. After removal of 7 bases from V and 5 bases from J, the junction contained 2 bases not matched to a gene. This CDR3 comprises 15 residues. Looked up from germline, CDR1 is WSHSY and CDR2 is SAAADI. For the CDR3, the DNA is TGCGCCAGCATCGGACTAGCGGGGGGGACCGGGGAGCTGTTTTTT. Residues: CASIGLAGGTGELFF.

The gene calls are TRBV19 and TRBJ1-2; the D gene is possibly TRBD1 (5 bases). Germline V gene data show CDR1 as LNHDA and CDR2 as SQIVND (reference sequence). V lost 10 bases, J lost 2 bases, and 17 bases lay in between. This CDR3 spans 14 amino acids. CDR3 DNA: TGTGCCACCCGTCAGGCAGGGTTCAACTATGGCTACACCTTC. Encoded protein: CATRQAGFNYGYTF.

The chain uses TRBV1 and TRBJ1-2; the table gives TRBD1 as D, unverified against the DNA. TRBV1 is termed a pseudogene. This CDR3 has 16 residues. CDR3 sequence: CASSQDAGGNNYGYTF. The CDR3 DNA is TGCGCCAGCAGCCAAGATGCAGGGGGCAATAACTATGGCTACACCTTC.

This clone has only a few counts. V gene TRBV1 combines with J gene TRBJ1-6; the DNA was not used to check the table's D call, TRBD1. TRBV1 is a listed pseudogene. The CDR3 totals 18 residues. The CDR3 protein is CASSQGGIRDSDNSPLHF. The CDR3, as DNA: TGCGCCAGCAGCCAAGGGGGGATCCGGGACAGTGATAATTCACCCCTCCACTTT.

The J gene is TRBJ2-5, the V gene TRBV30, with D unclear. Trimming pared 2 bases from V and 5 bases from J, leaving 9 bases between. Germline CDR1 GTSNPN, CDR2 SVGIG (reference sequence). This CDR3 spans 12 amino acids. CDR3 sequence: CAWSMVSETQYF. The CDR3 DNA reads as TGTGCCTGGAGTATGGTCTCTGAGACCCAGTACTTC.

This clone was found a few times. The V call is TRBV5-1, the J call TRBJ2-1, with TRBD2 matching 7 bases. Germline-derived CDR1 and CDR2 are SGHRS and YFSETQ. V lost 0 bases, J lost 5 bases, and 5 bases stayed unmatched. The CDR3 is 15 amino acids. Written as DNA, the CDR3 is TGCGCCAGCAGCTTGGAGGGGACTAACAACAATGAGCAGTTCTTC. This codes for CASSLEGTNNNEQFF.

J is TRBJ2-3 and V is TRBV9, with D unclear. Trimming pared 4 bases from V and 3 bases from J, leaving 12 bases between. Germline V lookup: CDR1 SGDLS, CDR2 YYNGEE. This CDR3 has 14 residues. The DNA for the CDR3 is TGTGCCAGCAGCTTAATGACCGCGACAGATACGCAGTATTTT. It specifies CASSLMTATDTQYF.

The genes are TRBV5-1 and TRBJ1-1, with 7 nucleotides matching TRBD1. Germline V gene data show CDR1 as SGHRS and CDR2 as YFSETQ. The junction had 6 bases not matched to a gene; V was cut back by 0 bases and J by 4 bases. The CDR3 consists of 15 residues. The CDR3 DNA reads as TGCGCCAGCAGCTTGGCCCGGCCAGGGGGCACTGAAGCTTTCTTT. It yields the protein CASSLARPGGTEAFF.

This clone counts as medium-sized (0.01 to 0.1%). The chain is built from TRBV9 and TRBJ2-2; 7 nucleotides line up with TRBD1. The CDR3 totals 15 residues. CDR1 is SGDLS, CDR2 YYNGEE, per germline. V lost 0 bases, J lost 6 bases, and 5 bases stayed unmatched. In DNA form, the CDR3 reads TGTGCCAGCAGCGTAGTAGGGGGCGGTCCCGGGGAGCTGTTTTTT. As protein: CASSVVGGGPGELFF.